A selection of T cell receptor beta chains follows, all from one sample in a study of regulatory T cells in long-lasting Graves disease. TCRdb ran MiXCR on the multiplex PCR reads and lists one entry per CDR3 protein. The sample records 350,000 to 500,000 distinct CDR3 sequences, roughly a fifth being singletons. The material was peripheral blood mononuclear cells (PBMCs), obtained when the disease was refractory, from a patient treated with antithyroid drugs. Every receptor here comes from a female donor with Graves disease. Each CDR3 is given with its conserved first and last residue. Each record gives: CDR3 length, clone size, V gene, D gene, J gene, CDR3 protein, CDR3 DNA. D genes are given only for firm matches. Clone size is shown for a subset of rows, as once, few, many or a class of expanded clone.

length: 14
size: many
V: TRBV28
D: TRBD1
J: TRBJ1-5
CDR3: CASNGQGSNQPQHF
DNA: TGTGCCAGCAACGGACAGGGCAGCAATCAGCCCCAGCATTTT

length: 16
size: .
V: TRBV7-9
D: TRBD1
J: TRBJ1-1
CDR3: CASSYSDRGGNTEAFF
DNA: TGTGCCAGCAGCTACTCGGACAGGGGGGGGAACACTGAAGCTTTCTTT

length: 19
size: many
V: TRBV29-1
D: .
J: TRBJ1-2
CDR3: CSVGLREFQQRDKHHGYTF
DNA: TGCAGCGTAGGCCTTCGAGAATTTCAACAACGGGACAAACACCATGGCTACACCTTC

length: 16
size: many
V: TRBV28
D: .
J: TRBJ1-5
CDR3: CASSFRDRAGNQPQHF
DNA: TGTGCCAGCAGTTTCCGGGACCGGGCCGGCAATCAGCCCCAGCATTTT

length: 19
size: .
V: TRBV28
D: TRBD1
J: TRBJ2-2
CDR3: CASSDHPRRTGSNTGELFF
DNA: TGTGCTAGCAGTGACCATCCCCGCAGGACAGGGTCGAACACCGGGGAGCTGTTTTTT

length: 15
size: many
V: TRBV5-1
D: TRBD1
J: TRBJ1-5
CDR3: CASSLGGEGAQPQHF
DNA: TGCGCCAGCAGCTTGGGGGGTGAGGGGGCTCAGCCCCAGCATTTT

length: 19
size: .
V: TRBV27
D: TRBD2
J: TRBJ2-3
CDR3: CASSPAGGWTSERPDTQYF
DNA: TGTGCCAGCAGTCCAGCGGGGGGTTGGACTAGCGAGAGACCAGATACGCAGTATTTT

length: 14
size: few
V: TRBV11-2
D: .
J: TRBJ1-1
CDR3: CASSLMTERPEAFF
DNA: TGTGCCAGCAGCTTGATGACGGAGAGACCTGAGGCTTTCTTT

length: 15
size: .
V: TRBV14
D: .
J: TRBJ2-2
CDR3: CASKSAGTNTGELFF
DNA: TGTGCCAGCAAGTCCGCAGGGACCAACACCGGGGAGCTGTTTTTT

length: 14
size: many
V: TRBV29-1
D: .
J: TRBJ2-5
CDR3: CSVWWEGEGETQYF
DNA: TGCAGCGTTTGGTGGGAGGGGGAAGGAGAGACCCAGTACTTC

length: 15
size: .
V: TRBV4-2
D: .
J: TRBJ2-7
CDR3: CASSPPGPQDYEQYF
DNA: TGTGCCAGCAGCCCCCCAGGCCCACAGGACTACGAGCAGTACTTC

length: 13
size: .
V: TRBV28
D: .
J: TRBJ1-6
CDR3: CASSPGNNSPLHF
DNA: TGTGCCAGCAGTCCAGGCAATAATTCACCCCTCCACTTT

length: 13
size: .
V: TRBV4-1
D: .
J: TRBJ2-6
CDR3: CASSQGGANVLTF
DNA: TGCGCCAGCAGCCAAGGGGGAGCCAACGTCCTGACTTTC

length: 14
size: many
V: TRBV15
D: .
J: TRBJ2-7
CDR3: CATSRDRVNRAPYF
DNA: TGTGCCACCAGCAGAGATCGGGTTAACAGGGCACCGTACTTC

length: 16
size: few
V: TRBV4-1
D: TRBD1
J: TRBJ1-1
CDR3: CASSQVTGAEGTEAFF
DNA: TGCGCCAGCAGCCAAGTGACAGGGGCGGAGGGCACTGAAGCTTTCTTT

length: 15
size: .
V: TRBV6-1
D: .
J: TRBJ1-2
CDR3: CASSEAQRDIKGYTF
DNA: TGTGCCAGCAGTGAAGCACAACGGGACATAAAAGGCTACACCTTC

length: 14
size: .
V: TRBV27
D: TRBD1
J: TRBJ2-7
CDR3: CASSHDGQGDEQYF
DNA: TGTGCCAGCAGCCACGACGGACAGGGTGACGAGCAGTACTTC

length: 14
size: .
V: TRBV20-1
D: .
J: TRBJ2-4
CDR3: CSARDIREQNIQYF
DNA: TGCAGTGCTAGAGATATACGGGAGCAAAACATTCAGTACTTC

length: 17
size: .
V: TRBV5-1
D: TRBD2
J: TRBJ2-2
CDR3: CASSSSGFISSSGELFF
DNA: TGCGCCAGCAGCTCTAGCGGGTTTATCTCGAGTTCCGGGGAGCTGTTTTTT

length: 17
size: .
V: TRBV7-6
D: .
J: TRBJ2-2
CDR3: CASSLNSLSGNTGELFF
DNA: TGTGCCAGCAGCTTGAACAGCCTTTCAGGGAACACCGGGGAGCTGTTTTTT

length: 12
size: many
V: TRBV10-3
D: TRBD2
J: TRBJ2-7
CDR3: CAIALAGDEQYF
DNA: TGTGCCATCGCACTAGCGGGAGACGAGCAGTACTTC

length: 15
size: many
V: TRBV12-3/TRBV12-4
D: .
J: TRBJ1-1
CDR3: CASSDVGPENTEAFF
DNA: TGTGCCAGCAGCGATGTGGGACCGGAAAACACTGAAGCTTTCTTT

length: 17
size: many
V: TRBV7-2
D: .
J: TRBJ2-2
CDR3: CASSLVPGALLTGELFF
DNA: TGTGCCAGCAGCTTAGTCCCGGGGGCCTTACTCACCGGGGAGCTGTTTTTT

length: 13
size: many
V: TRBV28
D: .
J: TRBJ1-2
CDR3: CASSSRSRVGYTF
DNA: TGTGCCAGCAGTTCCAGGAGTAGGGTAGGCTACACCTTC

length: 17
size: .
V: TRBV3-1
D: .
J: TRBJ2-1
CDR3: CASRKKGVSGRDNEQFF
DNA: TGTGCCAGCAGAAAAAAGGGGGTGAGTGGTAGGGACAATGAGCAGTTCTTC

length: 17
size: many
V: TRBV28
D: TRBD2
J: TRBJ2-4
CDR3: CASSLRGRERAKNIQYF
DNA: TGTGCCAGCAGTTTACGCGGGAGGGAAAGAGCCAAAAACATTCAGTACTTC

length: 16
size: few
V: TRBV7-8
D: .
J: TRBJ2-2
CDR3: CASSLSRVSRGGELFF
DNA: TGTGCCAGCAGCTTATCGCGGGTCTCCCGGGGGGGGGAGCTGTTTTTT

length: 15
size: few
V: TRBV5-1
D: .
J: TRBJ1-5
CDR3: CASSFTGTSNQPQHF
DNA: TGCGCCAGCAGCTTTACAGGAACAAGCAATCAGCCCCAGCATTTT

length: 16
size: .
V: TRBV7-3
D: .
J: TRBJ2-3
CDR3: CASSLGSRLSTDTQYF
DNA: TGTGCCAGCAGCTTAGGTTCGCGGTTGAGCACAGATACGCAGTATTTT

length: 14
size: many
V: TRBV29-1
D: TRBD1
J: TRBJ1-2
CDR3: CSVDSDRPGYGYTF
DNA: TGCAGCGTTGATTCGGACAGGCCCGGCTATGGCTACACCTTC

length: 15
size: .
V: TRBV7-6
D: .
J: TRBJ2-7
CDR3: CASSSGTGFTYEQYF
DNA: TGTGCCAGCAGCTCCGGGACCGGCTTTACCTACGAGCAGTACTTC

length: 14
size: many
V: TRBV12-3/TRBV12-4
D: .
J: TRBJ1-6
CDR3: CASSLTGAGSPLHF
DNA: TGTGCCAGCAGTCTGACAGGTGCTGGTTCACCCCTCCACTTT

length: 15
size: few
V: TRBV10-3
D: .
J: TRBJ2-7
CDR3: CAISPGSESSYEQYF
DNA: TGTGCCATCAGTCCGGGTTCCGAAAGCTCCTACGAGCAGTACTTC

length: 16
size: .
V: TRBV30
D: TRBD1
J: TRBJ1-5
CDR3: CAWSGLPGQGNQPQHF
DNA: TGTGCCTGGAGTGGCCTTCCGGGACAGGGGAATCAGCCCCAGCATTTT

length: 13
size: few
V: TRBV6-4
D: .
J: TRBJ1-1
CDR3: CASSDREGTEAFF
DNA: TGTGCCAGCAGTGACCGGGAGGGGACTGAAGCTTTCTTT

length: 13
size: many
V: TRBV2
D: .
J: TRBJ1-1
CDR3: CASSTTAGTEAFF
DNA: TGTGCCAGCAGTACCACGGCCGGGACAGAAGCTTTCTTT

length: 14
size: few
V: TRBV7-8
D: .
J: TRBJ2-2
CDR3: CASGSRDNTGELFF
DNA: TGTGCCAGCGGAAGCCGGGACAACACCGGGGAGCTGTTTTTT

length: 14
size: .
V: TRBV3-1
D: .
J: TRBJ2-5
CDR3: CASSKGTLQETQYF
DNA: TGTGCCAGCAGCAAAGGGACCCTCCAAGAGACCCAGTACTTC

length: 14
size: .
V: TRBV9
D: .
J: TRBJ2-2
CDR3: CASSVRLNTGELFF
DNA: TGTGCCAGCAGCGTACGACTGAACACCGGGGAGCTGTTTTTT